The 23 T cell receptor beta chains below all came from one sample that was sequenced in a study of OX40 agonist ivuxolimab in advanced cancers. The library was made by the immunoSEQ multiplex PCR assay. The immuneACCESS repertoire file appears here via TCRdb, limited to in-frame rearrangements. These files lack a portion of the clones; in checked studies, under half of the deficit traces to unresolved V genes, and the cause of the others is not known. This sample has some 50,000 clones in its table, and roughly 90% of those were observed once. Jointly, the top ten make up 4.9% of the sample. The sample consisted of CD4+ or CD8+ T cells sorted from blood, taken in a trial of the OX40 agonist ivuxolimab. These receptors originate from an adult with an advanced solid tumor such as melanoma, head and neck, liver or kidney cancer.

V gene TRBV28 combines with J gene TRBJ2-7, with 12 nucleotides matching TRBD2. The CDR3 covers 15 residues. With V trimmed by 10 bases and J by 1 base, 8 bases remained unmatched. Germline-derived CDR1 and CDR2 are MDHEN and SYDVKM. CDR3 in amino acids: CATSTSGSGSYEQYF. In nucleotides, the CDR3 is TGTGCCACATCGACTAGCGGGAGTGGTTCCTACGAGCAGTACTTC.

This chain connects TRBV2 to TRBJ2-6; D tentatively fits TRBD1 or TRBD2 (5 bases each). Deletions cut 4 bases from V and 1 base from J, with 8 bases between. The CDR3 is 15 amino acids. Germline CDR1 is SNHLY and CDR2 is FYNNEI. This CDR3 is CASSVGGSGANVLTF. CDR3 nucleotides: TGTGCCAGCAGTGTTGGGGGATCTGGGGCCAACGTCCTGACTTTC.

The table lists this clone with a count of one. One junction end disagrees with the germline gene, perhaps due to a read error. The V gene is TRBV5-8, the J gene TRBJ2-4; D gene ambiguous. This CDR3 spans 9 amino acids. Looked up from germline, CDR1 is SGHTS and CDR2 is YDEGEE. DNA of the CDR3: TGTGCCAGCAGCCCCGGGCGGATTTTC. Translation: CASSPGRIF.

The V call is TRBV27, the J call TRBJ2-3; D is perhaps TRBD2 (6 bases). Germline V CDR1 and CDR2: MNHEY, SMNVEV (reference sequence). Trimming pared 4 bases from V and 1 base from J, leaving 12 bases between. The CDR3 spans 15 residues. CDR3 nucleotide sequence: TGTGCCAGCAGTTCGGGGGTTAGCGGCACAGATACGCAGTATTTT. It codes for CASSSGVSGTDTQYF.

The CDR3 sequence: CASSYEQSPGELFF. CDR3 coding DNA: TGTGCCAGCAGTTACGAACAGTCCCCCGGGGAACTGTTTTTT. The chain couples TRBV6-5 to TRBJ1-4; no firm D call. Germline lookup yields CDR1 MNHEY and CDR2 SVGAGI. Trimming left V 2 bases short and J 12 bases short, with 16 bases between. The CDR3 is 14 residues long.

The J gene is TRBJ2-7, the V gene TRBV29-1; 8 nucleotides agree with TRBD1. With V trimmed by 3 bases and J by 3 bases, 4 bases remained unmatched. This CDR3 comprises 13 residues. Per the germline V gene, CDR1 is SQVTM and CDR2 is ANQGSEA. The DNA for the CDR3 is TGCAGCGTTGATGGGGGACAGGTCTACGAGCAGTACGTC. Translated: CSVDGGQVYEQYV.

The chain is built from TRBV5-1 and TRBJ2-7; D is unclear. CDR1 SGHRS and CDR2 YFSETQ come from the germline V gene. The CDR3 sequence is 16 residues long. Trimming stripped 1 base from V and 4 bases from J, with 18 bases between. The DNA for the CDR3 is TGCGCCAGCAGCTTGTTTGCAGTTCCTCTGGGGTACGAGCAGTACTTC. It specifies CASSLFAVPLGYEQYF.

V is TRBV7-9 and J is TRBJ2-3; D is ambiguous. Trimming stripped 6 bases from V and 0 bases from J, with 13 bases between. Germline CDR1 is SEHNR and CDR2 is FQNEAQ (reference sequence). The CDR3 sequence is 15 residues long. CDR3 coding DNA: TGTGCCAGCAGTTATGATTGGATTAGCACAGATACGCAGTATTTT. Protein sequence: CASSYDWISTDTQYF.

This CDR3 reads CASSPRLAGGTDTQYF. DNA of the CDR3: TGTGCCAGCAGCCCCAGACTAGCGGGAGGTACAGATACGCAGTATTTT. The V call is TRBV5-4, the J call TRBJ2-3; 13 bases align to TRBD2. This CDR3 is built from 16 residues. In germline, CDR1 is SGHNT, CDR2 YYREEE (reference sequence). The junction had 5 bases not matched to a gene; V was cut back by 4 bases and J by 3 bases.

This clone was counted only a few times. V and J are TRBV27 and TRBJ1-2, with a tentative D call TRBD1 (6 bases). Germline loops: CDR1 MNHEY, CDR2 SMNVEV (reference sequence). CDR3 length: 14 amino acids. Trimming removed 2 bases at V and 6 bases at J, with 13 bases between. This CDR3 is CASSLVQGFDGYTF. Written as DNA, the CDR3 is TGTGCCAGCAGTTTAGTACAGGGTTTCGATGGCTACACCTTC.

The chain joins TRBV7-9 to TRBJ2-3; TRBD2 is a possible D gene (6 bases). The germline CDR1 and CDR2 sequences are SEHNR and FQNEAQ (reference sequence). CDR3 length: 16 amino acids. V shed 5 bases and J shed 9 bases, with 24 bases lying between them. DNA for the CDR3: TGTGCCAGCAGCCTGGTTGGCGCGGACTACCGTTCGACGCAGTATTTT. Amino acid sequence: CASSLVGADYRSTQYF. The complete variable domain, with remaining parts taken from reference TRBV7-9 and TRBJ2-3, reads DTGVSQNPRHKITKRGQNVTFRCDPISEHNRLYWYRQTLGQGPEFLTYFQNEAQLEKSRLLSDRFSAERPKGSFSTLEIQRTEQGDSAMYLCASSLVGADYRSTQYFGPGTRLTVL.

The chain recombines TRBV13 with TRBJ1-5; D uncertain. V gave up 4 bases and J gave up 6 bases, with 13 bases separating them. CDR1 is PRHDT, CDR2 FYEKMQ, per germline (reference sequence). This CDR3 spans 14 amino acids. The CDR3 DNA reads TGTGCCAGCAGCTCCTCGGTTGGATCTCAGCCCCAGCATTTT. This translates into CASSSSVGSQPQHF.

The chain is built from TRBV7-9 and TRBJ1-4; D ambiguous. In germline, CDR1 is SEHNR, CDR2 FQNEAQ (reference sequence). The ends were cut back, 3 bases at V and 2 bases at J, with 10 bases in the middle. This CDR3 spans 15 amino acids. The CDR3 sequence: CASSFGSRTNEKLFF. CDR3 in DNA: TGTGCCAGCAGCTTCGGTTCGAGGACTAATGAAAAACTGTTTTTT.

V gene TRBV11-2 combines with J gene TRBJ2-5; a possible D gene is TRBD1 (5 bases). V was trimmed by 1 base and J by 5 bases, leaving 14 bases between them. This CDR3 contains 15 residues. CDR1 and CDR2 from the germline V gene are SGHAT and FQNNGV. The CDR3 nucleotides read TGTGCCAGCAGCTTAGCCCCAGGGATTCGGGAGACCCAGTACTTC. This sequence encodes CASSLAPGIRETQYF.

This chain connects TRBV2 to TRBJ2-7, with D perhaps being TRBD1 or TRBD2 (7 bases each). CDR3 size: 15 residues. Trimming stripped 6 bases from V and 4 bases from J, with 19 bases between. CDR1 and CDR2 from the germline V gene are SNHLY and FYNNEI. CDR3 sequence reads: CASSQGGRVTYEQYF. CDR3 sequence (DNA): TGTGCCAGCAGCCAGGGGGGGCGCGTCACGTACGAGCAGTACTTC.

The chain uses TRBV28 and TRBJ1-4, with D perhaps matching TRBD1 (5 bases). CDR1 is MDHEN, CDR2 SYDVKM, per germline. The V end lost 2 bases, the J end lost 5 bases, and 9 bases lay between the germline ends. The CDR3 runs 14 residues. CDR3 DNA: TGTGCCAGCAGTTTACGGGGGAGAAATGAAAAACTGTTTTTT. Translating gives CASSLRGRNEKLFF. Filled out from reference TRBV28 and TRBJ1-4, the complete variable domain reads DVKVTQSSRYLVKRTGEKVFLECVQDMDHENMFWYRQDPGLGLRLIYFSYDVKMKEKGDIPEGYSVSREKKERFSLILESASTNQTSMYLCASSLRGRNEKLFFGSGTQLSVL.

The chain recombines TRBV7-9 with TRBJ2-3, with D possibly TRBD2 on 5 matching bases. Trimming removed 5 bases from V and 4 bases from J, with 10 bases in between. Germline-derived CDR1 and CDR2 are SEHNR and FQNEAQ (reference sequence). The CDR3 sequence is 13 residues long. The CDR3 nucleotides are TGTGCCAGCAGCAGGGAGATCGCAGATACGCAGTATTTT. Translation: CASSREIADTQYF.

The chain carries TRBV7-9 and TRBJ1-1; D not certain. Trimming left V 6 bases short and J 1 base short, with 9 bases between. CDR3 length: 13 residues. Germline CDR1 SEHNR, CDR2 FQNEAQ (reference sequence). CDR3 loop: CASSSAENTEAFF. The DNA for the CDR3 is TGTGCCAGCAGTTCAGCGGAGAACACTGAAGCTTTCTTT.

The chain couples TRBV27 to TRBJ2-1, with D unclear. V gave up 3 bases and J gave up 10 bases, with 10 bases separating them. Per germline, CDR1 MNHEY and CDR2 SMNVEV (reference sequence). The CDR3 totals 12 residues. The CDR3 loop reads CASSFIGLEQFF. CDR3 sequence (DNA): TGTGCCAGCAGTTTCATAGGGCTCGAGCAGTTCTTC.

CDR3 amino acids: CASSQVGSRNTIYF. The CDR3 DNA is TGCGCCAGCAGCCAAGTGGGGAGTCGAAACACCATATATTTT. This rearrangement joins TRBV4-1 to TRBJ1-3, with D unclear. Germline V lookup: CDR1 MGHRA, CDR2 YSYEKL. V lost 1 base, J lost 5 bases, and 9 bases lay in between. This CDR3 spans 14 amino acids.

The chain combines TRBV27 with TRBJ2-1; TRBD2 agrees at 13 bases. CDR1 is MNHEY, CDR2 SMNVEV, per germline (reference sequence). The CDR3 length is 15 residues. The V gene end was trimmed by 4 bases and the J gene end by 7 bases; junction bases not matched to a gene: 4. The CDR3 bases are TGTGCCAGCAGTTGGACTAGCGGGAGTTTAAATGAGCAGTTCTTC. Encoded protein: CASSWTSGSLNEQFF.

This clone appeared once. This chain joins TRBV7-2 and TRBJ2-7, with no clear D. In germline, CDR1 is SGHTA, CDR2 FQGNSA. The V end lost 3 bases, the J end lost 0 bases, and 9 bases lay between the germline ends. The CDR3 is made up of 14 amino acids. The CDR3 nucleotides are TGTGCCAGCAGCTTCCCCCAATTCTCCTACGAGCAGTACTTC. It translates to CASSFPQFSYEQYF.

This chain links TRBV4-3 with TRBJ2-5; possible D gene TRBD1, 5 bases. The germline V gene has CDR1 LGHNA and CDR2 YSLEER. The CDR3 sequence is 14 residues long. The germline V and J ends were trimmed by 0 bases and 5 bases, with 10 bases remaining between them. CDR3 in amino acids: CASSQDRVRETQYF. DNA for the CDR3: TGCGCCAGCAGCCAAGACAGGGTTAGGGAGACCCAGTACTTC.